This T cell receptor (beta chain) was captured in a study of vaccination and CD4 T cells after COVID-19. Across the whole study: Cells were stimulated with overlapping spike peptide pools from SARS-CoV-2, HCoV-NL63, HCoV-OC43 and HCoV-229E.

Trimming stripped 3 bases from V and 14 bases from J, with 17 bases between. The CDR3 contains 13 residues. CDR1 and CDR2 (germline): ENHRY, SYGVKD. Study findings and constraints: It was found that, in convalescent patients, 304 of 307 vaccine-specific clones were spike mono-reactive.

Treatment described: roughly 10-day PBMC culture with coronavirus spike peptide pools or control peptides (ViraFEST assay). CD4+ T cells that came from the unexposed donor were collected before the COVID-19 pandemic (2011-2018). The Oncomine TCR Beta short-read assay was what sequenced the DNA obtained from cultured CD4+ T cells. Each CDR3 protein gets one entry after TCRdb re-called the PCR reads with MiXCR. The sample includes 8,000 to 10,000 distinct CDR3 sequences, 38% of them seen just once. This clonotype was detected a few times. Its antigen is currently unknown. This chain joins TRBV10-3 and TRBJ2-4; TRBD2 might be the D (6 bases). This receptor was obtained from a human donor in good health. Sample: CD4+ T cells from blood, cultured in vitro. This CDR3 reads CAISELPRGNEYF. CDR3 nucleotides: TGTGCCATCAGTGAACTCCCCCGGGGGAACGAGTACTTC.